This T cell receptor (beta chain) was sequenced in a study of T cell responses to AZD1222 COVID-19 vaccine (dated by TCRdb to about 2021). As for the study more broadly: AZD1222 recipients given second doses at about 4 weeks or at about 12 weeks were pooled, since spike-specific TCR depth and breadth were not found to differ between the two schedules. A total of about 240 trial participants underwent TCR sequencing, of whom 207 received two doses of AZD1222 and about 25 received two doses of the MenACWY control vaccine. Enrollment into the trials was organized by age into subgroups of 18-55, 56-69 and 70-plus years, and those subgroups contained 148, 28 and 57 TCR-sequenced participants, respectively. Broader findings and caveats from the paper: Because no samples from the day 14 peak response were available, repertoires could be characterized only after the peak T cell response. Reportedly, almost half of the unique spike-specific TCRs recognized epitopes lying outside the regions that are mutated in the B.1.351 and B.1.1.7 variants. Participants were mostly white British and included more females than males, and it was suggested by the authors that clonal diversity may have been underestimated. After two AZD1222 doses, both the breadth and the depth of spike-specific TCRs were significantly higher than at day 0 and than in MenACWY recipients. Conclusions about previously exposed vaccinees were limited because only five to seven AZD1222 recipients were SARS-CoV-2 seropositive at baseline. In the small 56-69-year group, the increase in depth fell short of significance, most likely because of low power. Vaccine-associated CD4 TCRs spanned the whole spike protein, with dominant responses in regions 160-218 and 743-854.

This clone was seen a few times. The antigen it binds to is not known. No qualities accompany the bases; no much larger clone lies one base away. Taken from the germline V gene (reference sequence), the CDR1 and CDR2 loops are LGHDT and YNNKEL. V sheds 1 base and J sheds 1 base, leaving 6 bases between their ends. CDR3 length: 14 amino acids, cysteine to phenylalanine. CDR3 DNA only is kept here, 42 bases in frame from base 1. The CDR3 regions of human TCRbeta chains were subjected to immunosequencing. As for the original processing: TCRs in the repertoires were matched against a reference library of SARS-CoV-2-specific TCRs that had been generated with the MIRA antigen-specificity platform. Breadth was defined as the fraction of unique TCRs that were SARS-CoV-2-associated. Depth was defined as the fraction of total T cells that were SARS-CoV-2-associated. Using the MIRA data, each spike-specific TCR was mapped to the spike region that the TCR reacts to and placed in a CD4 or CD8 class. Log10-transformed breadth and depth values were compared by one-way ANOVA with Sidak's multiple comparisons tests. TCRdb obtained this table from immuneACCESS and retained in-frame rearrangements with V and J assigned. These tables miss some clones; where compared with another copy, unresolved V genes account for less than half of the shortfall, and the remainder is unexplained. That table is the source of V, J and clone size, and D and trimming were worked out from the DNA. This sample holds approximately 89,000 clones; approximately 90% were observed only once. The ten largest clones take up about 2.8% of the sample.

What the time point label conveys for this sample: baseline before first vaccination. Vaccinee samples were obtained from the UK trials COV001 and COV002, which included a single-blind randomized controlled phase 2/3 trial of AZD1222 (ChAdOx1 nCoV-19) in healthy adults. For TCRbeta chain sequencing, PBMC samples from trial participants were taken at day 0 and at day 28 after the second dose. The sample in question was peripheral blood, obtained on day 0 of AZD1222 vaccination. The sequence joins TRBV3-1 (or the pseudogene TRBV3-2) to TRBJ2-3, with the D gene not confidently named. The receptor was derived from an adult in good health. The DNA sequence follows: TGTGCCAGCAGCCAAGGGGCAGGCACAGATACGCAGTATTTT. This sequence encodes CASSQGAGTDTQYF.